The rows below give T cell receptor beta chains drawn from one sample of a study of a mutant IDH1 vaccine in newly diagnosed glioma. Sequencing used immunoSEQ multiplex PCR; TCRdb keeps in-frame clones, though not all of them. Seen here are approximately 21,000 clones, roughly 80% observed once, and the top ten hold roughly 2.8%. For these TCRs, the target antigens are not known. Sequencing used PBMCs, obtained from a glioma patient whose treatment included an IDH1 peptide vaccine. The receptors here all came from a man in his forties with glioma. The CDR3 runs from the conserved cysteine through the conserved F or W. The D gene is left open where the match is weak. A clone size is listed for some rows: how often the clone was seen (once, few, many), or a class if it is expanded.

TRBJ1-1	TRBV6-6	.	TRBD1	TGTGCCAGCAGCGTGGGGCAGGGGGTGAACACTGAAGCTTTCTTT	CASSVGQGVNTEAFF
TRBJ1-5	TRBV2	.	.	TGTGCCAGTACAGGAATAGGCGGCAATCAGCCCCAGCATTTT	CASTGIGGNQPQHF
TRBJ2-7	TRBV7-3	.	.	TGTGCCAGCAGCTTATTAGGCAGGGGCAGCGAGCAGTACTTC	CASSLLGRGSEQYF
TRBJ2-1	TRBV2	.	TRBD2	TGTGCCACCAGAAGAGATAGCGGGAGTACGTACAATGAGCAGTTCTTC	CATRRDSGSTYNEQFF
TRBJ2-7	TRBV19	.	TRBD2	TGTGCCAGTAGCTCTCGGACTAGCGGGACTTACTACGAGCAGTACTTC	CASSSRTSGTYYEQYF
TRBJ2-7	TRBV27	.	.	TGTGCCAGCAGTACCCCAGGGGGGCAGTTTTGGGAGCAGTACTTC	CASSTPGGQFWEQYF
TRBJ2-3	TRBV25-1	.	.	TGTGCCAGCACCCCATACACGGCGGACACAGATACGCAGTATTTT	CASTPYTADTDTQYF
TRBJ2-3	TRBV5-1	.	.	TGCGCCAGCAGCTTGGCCCTGGGCGGGTCAGATACGCAGTATTTT	CASSLALGGSDTQYF
TRBJ2-3	TRBV5-4	.	.	TGTGCCAGCAGCTTGGTCGGGTACACTAGCACAGATACGCAGTATTTT	CASSLVGYTSTDTQYF
TRBJ2-3	TRBV2	once	TRBD1	TGTGCCAGCACCGGGACAGGGCTTTTATTAGGAGATACGCAGTATTTT	CASTGTGLLLGDTQYF